This entry is about one T cell receptor beta chain. This entry comes from a study of blood T cell repertoires in COVID-19. The V end was cut by 7 bases, the J end by 5 bases, with 11 bases between. Germline CDR1 is GTSNPN and CDR2 is SVGIG (reference sequence). This CDR3 is 11 amino acids long. Assay: immunoSEQ multiplex PCR; the TCRdb copy retains only in-frame clones and omits some. The sample lists 190,000 or so clones; 80% to 90% were seen once. This receptor was identified in a man aged 55 to 69 who had recovered from COVID-19. The source material was peripheral blood. The chain couples TRBV30 to TRBJ2-5, with D unresolved. CDR3 loop: CASVEVETQYF. The CDR3 nucleotides read TGTGCCTCCGTAGAGGTGGAGACCCAGTACTTC.